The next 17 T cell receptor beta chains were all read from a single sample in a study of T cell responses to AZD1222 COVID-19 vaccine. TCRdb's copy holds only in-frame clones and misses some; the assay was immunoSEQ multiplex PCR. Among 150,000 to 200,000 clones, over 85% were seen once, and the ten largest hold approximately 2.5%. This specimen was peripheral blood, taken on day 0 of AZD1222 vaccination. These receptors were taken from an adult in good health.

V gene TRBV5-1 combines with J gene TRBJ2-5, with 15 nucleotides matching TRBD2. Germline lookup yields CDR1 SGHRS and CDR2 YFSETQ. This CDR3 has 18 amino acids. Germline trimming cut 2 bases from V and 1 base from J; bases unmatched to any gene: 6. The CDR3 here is CASSFGTSGRRGQETQYF. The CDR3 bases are TGCGCCAGCAGCTTTGGGACTAGCGGGAGGAGGGGCCAAGAGACCCAGTACTTC.

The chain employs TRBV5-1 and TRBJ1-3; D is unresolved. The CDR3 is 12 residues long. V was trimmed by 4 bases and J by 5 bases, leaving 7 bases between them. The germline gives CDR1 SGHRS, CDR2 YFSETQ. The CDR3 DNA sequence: TGCGCCAGCAGCACCGACCGAAACACCATATATTTT. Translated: CASSTDRNTIYF. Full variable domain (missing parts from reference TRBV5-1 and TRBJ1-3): KAGVTQTPRYLIKTRGQQVTLSCSPISGHRSVSWYQQTPGQGLQFLFEYFSETQRNKGNFPGRFSGRQFSNSRSEMNVSTLELGDSALYLCASSTDRNTIYFGEGSWLTVV.

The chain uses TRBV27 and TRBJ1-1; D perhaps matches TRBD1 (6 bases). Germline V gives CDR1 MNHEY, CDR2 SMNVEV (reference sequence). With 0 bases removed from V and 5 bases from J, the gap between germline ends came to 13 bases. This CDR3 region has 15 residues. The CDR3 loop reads CASSLSTYRDTEAFF. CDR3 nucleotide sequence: TGTGCCAGCAGTTTATCGACTTACAGGGATACTGAAGCTTTCTTT.

For the CDR3, the DNA is TGCGCCAGCAGCTTGGGGGGCGCGGGCACAGATACGCAGTATTTT. Amino acid sequence: CASSLGGAGTDTQYF. This chain links TRBV5-1 with TRBJ2-3; possibly TRBD1 for D (5 bases). V lost 0 bases to trimming and J lost 1 base, with 9 bases between them. The CDR3 runs 15 residues. CDR1 SGHRS and CDR2 YFSETQ come from the germline V gene.

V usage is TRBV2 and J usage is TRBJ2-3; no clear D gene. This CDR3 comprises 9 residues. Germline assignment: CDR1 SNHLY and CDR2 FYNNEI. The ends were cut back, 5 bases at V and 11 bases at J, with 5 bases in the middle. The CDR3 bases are TGTGCCAGCAGTAGGGAGCAGTATTTT. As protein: CASSREQYF.

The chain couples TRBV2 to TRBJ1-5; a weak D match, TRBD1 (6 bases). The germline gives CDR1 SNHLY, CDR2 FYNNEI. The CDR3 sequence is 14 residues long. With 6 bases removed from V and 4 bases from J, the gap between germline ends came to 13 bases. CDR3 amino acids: CASRVQGGNQPQHF. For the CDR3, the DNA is TGTGCCAGCAGGGTACAGGGAGGGAATCAGCCCCAGCATTTT.

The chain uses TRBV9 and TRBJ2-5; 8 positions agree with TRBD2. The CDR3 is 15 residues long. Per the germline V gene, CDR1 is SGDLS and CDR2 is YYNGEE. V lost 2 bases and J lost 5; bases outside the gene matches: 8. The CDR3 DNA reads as TGTGCCAGCAGCGTTAGCGGGATGGTATTGGAGACCCAGTACTTC. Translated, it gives CASSVSGMVLETQYF.

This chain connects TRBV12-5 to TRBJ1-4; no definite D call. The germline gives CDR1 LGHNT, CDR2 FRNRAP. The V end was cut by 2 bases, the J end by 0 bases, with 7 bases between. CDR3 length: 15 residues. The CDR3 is CASGLQLATNEKLFF. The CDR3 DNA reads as TGTGCTAGTGGTTTGCAGCTTGCAACTAATGAAAAACTGTTTTTT.

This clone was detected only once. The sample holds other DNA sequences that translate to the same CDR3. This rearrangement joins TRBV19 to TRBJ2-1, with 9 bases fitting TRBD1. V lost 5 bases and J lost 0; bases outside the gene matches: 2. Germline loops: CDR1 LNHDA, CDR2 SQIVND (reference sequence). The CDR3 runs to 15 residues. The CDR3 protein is CASSPDRGSYNEQFF. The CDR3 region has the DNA TGTGCCAGTAGTCCGGACAGGGGCTCCTACAATGAGCAGTTCTTC.

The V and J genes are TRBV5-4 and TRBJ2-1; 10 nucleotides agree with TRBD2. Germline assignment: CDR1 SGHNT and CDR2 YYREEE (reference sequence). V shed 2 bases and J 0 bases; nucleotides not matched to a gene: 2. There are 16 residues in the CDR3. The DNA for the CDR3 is TGTGCCAGCAGCTTACTAGCGGGAAACTCCTACAATGAGCAGTTCTTC. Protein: CASSLLAGNSYNEQFF.

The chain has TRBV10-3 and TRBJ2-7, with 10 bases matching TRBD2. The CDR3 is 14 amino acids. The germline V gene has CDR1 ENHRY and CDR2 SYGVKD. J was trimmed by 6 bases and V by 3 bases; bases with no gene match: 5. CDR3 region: CAISDLASGSEQYF. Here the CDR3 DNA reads TGTGCCATCAGTGACCTGGCTAGCGGGAGCGAGCAGTACTTC.

CDR3: CASSFGAGSHSPLHF. CDR3 in DNA: TGTGCCAGCAGCTTTGGGGCAGGGTCCCATTCACCCCTCCACTTT. The rearrangement uses TRBV5-6 and TRBJ1-6, with TRBD1 as a possible D gene (5 bases). Trimming pared 2 bases from V and 8 bases from J, leaving 14 bases between. CDR1 SGHDT and CDR2 YYEEEE come from the germline V gene. This CDR3 has 15 residues.

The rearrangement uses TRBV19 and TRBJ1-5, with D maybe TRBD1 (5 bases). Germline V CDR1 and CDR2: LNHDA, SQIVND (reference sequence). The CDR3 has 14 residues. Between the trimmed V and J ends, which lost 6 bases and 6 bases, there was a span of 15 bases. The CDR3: CASSVTGAGQPQHF. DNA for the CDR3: TGTGCCAGTAGCGTCACCGGGGCGGGTCAGCCCCAGCATTTT.

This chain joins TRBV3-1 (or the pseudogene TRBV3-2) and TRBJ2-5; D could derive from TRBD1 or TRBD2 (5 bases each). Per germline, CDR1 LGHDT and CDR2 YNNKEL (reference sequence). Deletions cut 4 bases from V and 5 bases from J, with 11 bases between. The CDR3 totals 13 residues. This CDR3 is CASSPGGRETQYF. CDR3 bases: TGTGCCAGCAGCCCTGGGGGACGGGAGACCCAGTACTTC.

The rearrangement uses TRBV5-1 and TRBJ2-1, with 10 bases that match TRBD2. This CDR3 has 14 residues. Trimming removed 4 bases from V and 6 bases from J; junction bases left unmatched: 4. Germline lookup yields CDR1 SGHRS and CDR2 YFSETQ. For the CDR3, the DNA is TGCGCCAGCAGCATAAGCGGGAGGGCCAATGAGCAGTTCTTC. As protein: CASSISGRANEQFF.

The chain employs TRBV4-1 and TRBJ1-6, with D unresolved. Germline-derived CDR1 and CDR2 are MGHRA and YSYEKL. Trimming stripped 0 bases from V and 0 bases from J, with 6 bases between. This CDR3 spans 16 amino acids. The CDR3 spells CASSQEVSSYNSPLHF. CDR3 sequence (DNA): TGCGCCAGCAGCCAAGAAGTGAGCTCCTATAATTCACCCCTCCACTTT.

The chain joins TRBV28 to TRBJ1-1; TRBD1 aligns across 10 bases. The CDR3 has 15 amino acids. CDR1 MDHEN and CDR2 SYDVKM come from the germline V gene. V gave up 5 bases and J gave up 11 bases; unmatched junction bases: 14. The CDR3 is CASSRPGTGAGRAFF. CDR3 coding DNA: TGTGCCAGCAGTCGTCCCGGGACAGGGGCCGGGCGTGCTTTCTTT.